One sample yielded the 29 T cell receptor beta chains listed below, sequenced in a study of monozygotic twins with inflammatory bowel disease (dated by TCRdb to the late 2010s). Library generation was performed with 5' RACE. The instrument was an Illumina HiSeq 2500. TCRdb reprocessed the reads, reporting each CDR3 protein sequence once and no DNA. The sample's table covers roughly 170,000 distinct CDR3 sequences. The top ten clones comprise around 7.2% of the sample. The sequenced sample was blood. The receptors come from a human donor with ulcerative colitis or Crohn's disease, or a healthy co-twin of an affected twin (not recorded which).

This chain joins TRBV6-2 or TRBV6-3 and TRBJ1-5. CDR1 MNHEY and CDR2 SVGEGT come from the germline V gene. The CDR3 has 13 amino acids. This chain's CDR3 is CASSYSEYQPQHF.

This chain joins TRBV7-9 and TRBJ1-1. CDR3 length: 13 amino acids. CDR1 SEHNR and CDR2 FQNEAQ come from the germline V gene (reference sequence). The CDR3 is CASSPSPRVEAFF.

V gene TRBV20-1 combines with J gene TRBJ2-7; no DNA is available, so the TRBD1 call from TCRdb remains unchecked. This CDR3 region has 16 residues. Germline CDR1 is DFQATT and CDR2 is SNEGSKA (reference sequence). CDR3 residues: CSARDPGQGNSYEQYF.

This chain links TRBV28 with TRBJ2-7. Germline V gives CDR1 MDHEN, CDR2 SYDVKM. The length of the CDR3 is 15 residues. CDR3 region: CASSNHLRSYYEQYF. Supplemented by reference TRBV28 and TRBJ2-7, the full variable domain reads DVKVTQSSRYLVKRTGEKVFLECVQDMDHENMFWYRQDPGLGLRLIYFSYDVKMKEKGDIPEGYSVSREKKERFSLILESASTNQTSMYLCASSNHLRSYYEQYFGPGTRLTVT.

This chain links TRBV20-1 with TRBJ2-3. The germline V gene encodes CDR1 DFQATT and CDR2 SNEGSKA (reference sequence). The CDR3 is made up of 11 amino acids. The CDR3 sequence: CSAVPPDTQYF.

The V and J genes are TRBV10-3 and TRBJ1-1; TCRdb outputs TRBD1, but without DNA this stays unchecked. Germline CDR1 is ENHRY and CDR2 is SYGVKD. The CDR3 runs 14 residues. CDR3 residues: CAISESEGGTEAFF.

The genes are TRBV20-1 and TRBJ2-5; as DNA is missing, the TRBD1 call by TCRdb cannot be tested. Looked up from germline, CDR1 is DFQATT and CDR2 is SNEGSKA (reference sequence). The CDR3 spans 15 residues. CDR3 amino acids: CSAREWGSLQETQYF.

This rearrangement joins TRBV20-1 to TRBJ1-2. This CDR3 is built from 17 residues. From germline, CDR1 is DFQATT and CDR2 SNEGSKA (reference sequence). The CDR3 loop is CSARIQKVDINNYGYTF.

This rearrangement joins TRBV7-9 to TRBJ2-2; no DNA is available, so the TRBD1 call from TCRdb remains unchecked. The germline V gene has CDR1 SEHNR and CDR2 FQNEAQ (reference sequence). CDR3 length equals 17 residues. This chain's CDR3 is CASSLLGQPANTGELFF.

This chain joins TRBV7-9 and TRBJ2-7; the D call from TCRdb, TRBD1, cannot be confirmed without DNA. This CDR3 is built from 13 residues. CDR1 SEHNR and CDR2 FQNEAQ come from the germline V gene (reference sequence). CDR3 amino acids: CASSSGGIYEQYF. The whole variable domain, remainder taken from reference TRBV7-9 and TRBJ2-7, is DTGVSQNPRHKITKRGQNVTFRCDPISEHNRLYWYRQTLGQGPEFLTYFQNEAQLEKSRLLSDRFSAERPKGSFSTLEIQRTEQGDSAMYLCASSSGGIYEQYFGPGTRLTVT.

The J gene is TRBJ1-2, the V gene TRBV20-1. This CDR3 is built from 14 residues. Germline loops: CDR1 DFQATT, CDR2 SNEGSKA (reference sequence). CDR3 loop: CSAREGSWSYGYTF.

The chain joins TRBV5-1 to TRBJ2-6; TCRdb's D call, TRBD1, is unchecked because there is no DNA. This CDR3 has 19 amino acids. Germline values: CDR1 SGHRS, CDR2 YFSETQ. The chain's CDR3 is CASSQDRAIVLSGANVLTF.

The chain employs TRBV20-1 and TRBJ2-5; there is no DNA to check the TCRdb D call of TRBD2. Germline assignment: CDR1 DFQATT and CDR2 SNEGSKA (reference sequence). This CDR3 contains 18 residues. The CDR3 protein is CSASRETSGVIKPVTQYF.

The J gene is TRBJ2-7, the V gene TRBV28; TCRdb's D call of TRBD2 is untestable without DNA. CDR1 is MDHEN and CDR2 is SYDVKM in the germline V gene. The CDR3 extends over 15 amino acids. CDR3 amino acids: CASSSLAGGSYEQYF.

The chain joins TRBV7-2 to TRBJ1-2; TCRdb outputs TRBD1, but without DNA this stays unchecked. This CDR3 is 14 amino acids long. Germline-derived CDR1 and CDR2 are SGHTA and FQGNSA. This CDR3 is CASSLRQTNYGYTF.

V usage is TRBV19 and J usage is TRBJ1-5; TCRdb designates TRBD1, a call that cannot be tested without DNA. CDR3 length: 15 amino acids. Per germline, CDR1 LNHDA and CDR2 SQIVND (reference sequence). CDR3 region: CASRLDRLRNQPQHF. The whole variable domain, remainder taken from reference TRBV19 and TRBJ1-5, is DGGITQSPKYLFRKEGQNVTLSCEQNLNHDAMYWYRQDPGQGLRLIYYSQIVNDFQKGDIAEGYSVSREKKESFPLTVTSAQKNPTAFYLCASRLDRLRNQPQHFGDGTRLSIL.

This CDR3 reads CSAPSPGFDYGYTF. The V call is TRBV20-1, the J call TRBJ1-2. This CDR3 spans 14 amino acids. Germline CDR1 and CDR2: DFQATT and SNEGSKA (reference sequence).

The chain employs TRBV7-2 and TRBJ2-1; TCRdb names TRBD2, which stays unverified in the absence of DNA. There are 16 residues in the CDR3. Germline V gene sequence: CDR1 SGHTA, CDR2 FQGNSA. CDR3: CASSLTSGRVYNEQFF.

The chain links TRBV20-1 to TRBJ1-2; TCRdb designates TRBD1, a call that cannot be tested without DNA. Per the germline V gene, CDR1 is DFQATT and CDR2 is SNEGSKA (reference sequence). The CDR3 extends over 16 amino acids. The CDR3 loop reads CSARALNRERGYGYTF.

This rearrangement joins TRBV6-5 to TRBJ2-2; lacking DNA, the TRBD1 call made by TCRdb goes unchecked. The CDR3 totals 16 residues. Germline assignment: CDR1 MNHEY and CDR2 SVGAGI. The CDR3 is CASSYPAGEEAGELFF.

The chain uses TRBV28 and TRBJ1-1. CDR1 is MDHEN and CDR2 is SYDVKM in the germline V gene. The CDR3 loop spans 13 amino acids. The CDR3 region is CASKVGIGTEAFF. Full variable domain (outside the CDR3, taken from reference TRBV28 and TRBJ1-1): DVKVTQSSRYLVKRTGEKVFLECVQDMDHENMFWYRQDPGLGLRLIYFSYDVKMKEKGDIPEGYSVSREKKERFSLILESASTNQTSMYLCASKVGIGTEAFFGQGTRLTVV.

The rearrangement uses TRBV4-3 and TRBJ1-1. Germline-derived CDR1 and CDR2 are LGHNA and YSLEER. The CDR3 contains 17 residues. CDR3 residues: CASSQDPYRALADEAFF.

This sequence joins TRBV20-1 and TRBJ2-5; TCRdb names TRBD1, which stays unverified in the absence of DNA. This CDR3 region has 14 residues. Germline assignment: CDR1 DFQATT and CDR2 SNEGSKA (reference sequence). The CDR3 protein is CSARGRDPLGTQYF.

V and J are TRBV10-3 and TRBJ2-6; TCRdb selects TRBD2, and the lack of DNA leaves this call unchecked. The germline CDR1 and CDR2 sequences are ENHRY and SYGVKD. The CDR3 is 15 residues long. This CDR3 reads CATLGEVSGANVLTF.

The rearrangement links TRBV6-2 or TRBV6-3 to TRBJ2-1; TCRdb's assignment of TRBD2 cannot be checked, as there is no DNA. CDR1 is MNHEY and CDR2 is SVGEGT in the germline V gene. CDR3 size: 11 residues. The CDR3: CASSAGTKQFF.

The rearrangement uses TRBV25-1 and TRBJ2-1. CDR3 length: 13 residues. Per the germline V gene, CDR1 is MGHDK and CDR2 is SYGVNS. CDR3 region: CASAVSHGHEQFF.

The J gene is TRBJ2-7, the V gene TRBV2; TCRdb names TRBD1, which stays unverified in the absence of DNA. In germline, CDR1 is SNHLY, CDR2 FYNNEI. The CDR3 is made up of 14 amino acids. This CDR3 reads CASSEWQGADEQYF.

The genes are TRBV6-5 and TRBJ2-7; TCRdb's D call, TRBD1, is unchecked because there is no DNA. The CDR3 totals 13 residues. Germline CDR1 and CDR2: MNHEY and SVGAGI. Here the CDR3 reads CASSWGPTYEQYF.

The gene calls are TRBV11-2 and TRBJ2-3. The V gene's germline CDR1 is SGHAT and CDR2 FQNNGV. The CDR3 consists of 14 residues. CDR3 amino acids: CASSTRLATDTQYF.